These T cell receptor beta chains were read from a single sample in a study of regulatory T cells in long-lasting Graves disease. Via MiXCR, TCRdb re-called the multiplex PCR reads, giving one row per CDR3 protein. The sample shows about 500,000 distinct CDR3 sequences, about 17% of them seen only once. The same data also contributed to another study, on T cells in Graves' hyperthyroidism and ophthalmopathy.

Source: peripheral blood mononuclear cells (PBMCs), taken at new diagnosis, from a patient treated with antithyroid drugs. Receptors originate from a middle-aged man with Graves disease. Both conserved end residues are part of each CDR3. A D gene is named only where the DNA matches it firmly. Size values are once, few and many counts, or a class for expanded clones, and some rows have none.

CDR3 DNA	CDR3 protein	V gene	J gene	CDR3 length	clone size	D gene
TGTGCCAGTAGTATCCCCGGGACCGGACGGCCCCAGCATTTT	CASSIPGTGRPQHF	TRBV19	TRBJ1-5	14	NA	NA
TGTGCCAGCAGTTACGCTGGCGGACCCCAGGGGGACGAGCAGTACTTC	CASSYAGGPQGDEQYF	TRBV6-2/TRBV6-3	TRBJ2-7	16	NA	TRBD1
TGTGCCAGCAGCCGAATAGGGCCTGGGCCCCAAGGGAATCAGCCCCAGCATTTT	CASSRIGPGPQGNQPQHF	TRBV28	TRBJ1-5	18	many	NA
TGTGCCAGCAGTTTAGAGCCAGGGGATGGCAATGAGCAGTTCTTC	CASSLEPGDGNEQFF	TRBV12-3/TRBV12-4	TRBJ2-1	15	NA	NA
TGTGCCAGCAGCCAAGGGACTAGCGGGCTCTCCTACGAGCAGTACTTC	CASSQGTSGLSYEQYF	TRBV3-1	TRBJ2-7	16	many	TRBD2
TGTGCCAGCAGCCAAGAATACGGGGGAGGAGGCTACACCTTC	CASSQEYGGGGYTF	TRBV3-1	TRBJ1-2	14	NA	NA
TGTGCCAGCAGCCCCCCGAGCGGGCGACAAGAGACCCAGTACTTC	CASSPPSGRQETQYF	TRBV7-2	TRBJ2-5	15	many	NA
TGCAGTGCTAGGGAACAGGGTCGTCGAGAGACCCAGTACTTC	CSAREQGRRETQYF	TRBV20-1	TRBJ2-5	14	few	NA
TGTGCCAGCAGTCCCTCGATCATTACCGAAGCTTTCTTT	CASSPSIITEAFF	TRBV7-9	TRBJ1-1	13	few	NA
TGCGCCAGCAGCCCTTCGGACAGGGCCTACGAGCAGTACTTC	CASSPSDRAYEQYF	TRBV5-1	TRBJ2-7	14	few	TRBD1
TGTGCCAGCAGTTTACTAGCGGGAGAGACCCAGTACTTC	CASSLLAGETQYF	TRBV28	TRBJ2-5	13	many	TRBD2
TGTGCCAGTAGACCAACAGGACAGGCGCTCTACGAGCAGTACTTC	CASRPTGQALYEQYF	TRBV19	TRBJ2-7	15	few	TRBD1
TGCAGTGCTAGAGATTCCCCCCCGACCTCCTACAATGAGCAGTTCTTC	CSARDSPPTSYNEQFF	TRBV20-1	TRBJ2-1	16	many	NA
TGTGCTAGCAGCTTTGGGCAGCAAGAGACCCAGTACTTC	CASSFGQQETQYF	TRBV7-7	TRBJ2-5	13	few	NA
TGTGCCAGCAGTGAACGCGGGTTGAACACTGAAGCTTTCTTT	CASSERGLNTEAFF	TRBV6-2/TRBV6-3	TRBJ1-1	14	few	NA
TGTGCCAGCAGCTCGAACAGGGGCCAGAACTACGAGCAGTACTTC	CASSSNRGQNYEQYF	TRBV3-1	TRBJ2-7	15	many	TRBD1
TGCAGTGCTAGAATTGGGGGGACAGGGGGAGAGACCCAGTACTTC	CSARIGGTGGETQYF	TRBV20-1	TRBJ2-5	15	many	TRBD1
TGCGCCAGCAGCCCCCTTGGAGCGGATCAAGAGACCCAGTACTTC	CASSPLGADQETQYF	TRBV4-1	TRBJ2-5	15	NA	NA
TGTGCCAGCAGCCAGGGCGTTGACACCGGGGAGCTGTTTTTT	CASSQGVDTGELFF	TRBV6-1	TRBJ2-2	14	many	NA